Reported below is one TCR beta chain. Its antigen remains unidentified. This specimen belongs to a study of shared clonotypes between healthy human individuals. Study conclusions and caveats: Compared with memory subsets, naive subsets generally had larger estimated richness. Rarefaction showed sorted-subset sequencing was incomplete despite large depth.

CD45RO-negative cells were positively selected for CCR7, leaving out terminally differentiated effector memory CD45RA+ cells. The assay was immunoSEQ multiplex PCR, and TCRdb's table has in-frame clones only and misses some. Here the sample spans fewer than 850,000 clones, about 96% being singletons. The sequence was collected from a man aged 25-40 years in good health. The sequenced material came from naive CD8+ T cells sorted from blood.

The CDR3 region is CASSFGQGASTANNEQFF. The CDR3 nucleotides are TGTGCCAGCAGCTTCGGACAGGGGGCATCGACTGCGAACAATGAGCAGTTCTTC. This sequence joins TRBV11-2 and TRBJ2-1; 11 nucleotides agree with TRBD1. The CDR3 is 18 amino acids. Germline V gene lookup returns CDR1 SGHAT and CDR2 FQNNGV. The V gene end was trimmed by 3 bases and the J gene end by 5 bases; junction bases not matched to a gene: 12. The entire variable domain, with the rest obtained from reference TRBV11-2 and TRBJ2-1, is as follows: EAGVAQSPRYKIIEKRQSVAFWCNPISGHATLYWYQQILGQGPKLLIQFQNNGVVDDSQLPKDRFSAERLKGVDSTLKIQPAKLEDSAVYLCASSFGQGASTANNEQFFGPGTRLTVL.